The 10 T cell receptor beta chains in this list originate from one sample, sequenced in a study of cytomegalovirus exposure and HLA in healthy donors. The data were produced by immunoSEQ multiplex PCR, yet TCRdb's version contains in-frame clones alone and is incomplete. This sample has tens of thousands of clones, with roughly nine tenths found just once. Sample: PBMCs. These receptors all stem from a young man in good health and CMV-seronegative.

The rearrangement uses TRBV5-6 and TRBJ1-2, with D perhaps matching TRBD1 (6 bases). From germline, CDR1 is SGHDT and CDR2 YYEEEE. Trimming removed 4 bases at V and 0 bases at J, with 13 bases between. The CDR3 length is 15 residues. CDR3 region: CASSGGGQANYGYTF. As DNA, the CDR3 is TGTGCCAGCAGCGGGGGGGGGCAGGCTAACTATGGCTACACCTTC.

The genes are TRBV5-6 and TRBJ1-5, with 8 bases aligning to TRBD1. Germline-derived CDR1 and CDR2 are SGHDT and YYEEEE. The CDR3 spans 15 residues. Trimming cost V 0 bases and J 5 bases; bases outside gene matches: 4. CDR3 DNA: TGTGCCAGCAGCTTGGCAGGGGGCGCGGATCAGCCCCAGCATTTT. Amino acids: CASSLAGGADQPQHF.

The chain carries TRBV7-2 and TRBJ2-3, with 16 bases lining up with TRBD2. This CDR3 is 18 amino acids long. J was trimmed by 4 bases and V by 0 bases; bases with no gene match: 4. The germline V gene encodes CDR1 SGHTA and CDR2 FQGNSA. CDR3 in DNA: TGTGCCAGCAGCTTAGCGGGACTAGCGGGAGGGCCGTCAGATACGCAGTATTTT. As protein: CASSLAGLAGGPSDTQYF.

The V call is TRBV6-4, the J call TRBJ2-3; the match to TRBD1 covers 7 bases. V gave up 2 bases and J gave up 4 bases; unmatched junction bases: 3. This CDR3 contains 14 residues. The V gene's germline CDR1 is MRHNA and CDR2 SNTAGT. The CDR3 region is CASSDEGGADTQYF. CDR3 sequence (DNA): TGTGCCAGCAGTGACGAAGGGGGCGCAGATACGCAGTATTTT.

The V call is TRBV7-9, the J call TRBJ2-5, with TRBD2 matching over 7 bases. J gave up 4 bases and V 5 bases, and 1 base lay outside the gene matches. Germline CDR1 is SEHNR and CDR2 is FQNEAQ (reference sequence). The CDR3 is 12 residues long. The CDR3 DNA sequence: TGTGCCAGCAGCCGGACTAGAGAGACCCAGTACTTC. Translated, it gives CASSRTRETQYF. The full variable domain, in which reference TRBV7-9 and TRBJ2-5 provide the parts outside the CDR3, is DTGVSQNPRHKITKRGQNVTFRCDPISEHNRLYWYRQTLGQGPEFLTYFQNEAQLEKSRLLSDRFSAERPKGSFSTLEIQRTEQGDSAMYLCASSRTRETQYFGPGTRLLVL.

The rearrangement uses TRBV11-2 and TRBJ1-2, with 8 nucleotides matching TRBD1. The germline gives CDR1 SGHAT, CDR2 FQNNGV. This CDR3 spans 16 amino acids. J gave up 4 bases and V 1 base, and 8 bases lay outside the gene matches. DNA for the CDR3: TGTGCCAGCAGCTTAGCCACCGGGACAGGCCTCTATGGCTACACCTTC. Encoded protein: CASSLATGTGLYGYTF. The complete variable domain, with remaining parts taken from reference TRBV11-2 and TRBJ1-2, reads EAGVAQSPRYKIIEKRQSVAFWCNPISGHATLYWYQQILGQGPKLLIQFQNNGVVDDSQLPKDRFSAERLKGVDSTLKIQPAKLEDSAVYLCASSLATGTGLYGYTFGSGTRLTVV.

The chain has TRBV5-5 and TRBJ1-1, with D possibly matching TRBD1 (5 bases). The CDR3 length is 15 residues. Germline V gene data show CDR1 as SGHKS and CDR2 as YYEKEE (reference sequence). V lost 3 bases and J 4 bases, leaving 16 bases between the germline ends. The CDR3 nucleotides read TGTGCCAGCAGCTCCGTTGGAGGGGCCACCACTGAAGCTTTCTTT. Protein: CASSSVGGATTEAFF.

The rearrangement links TRBV7-9 to TRBJ2-7, with D possibly TRBD2 on 5 matching bases. The V gene lost 4 bases and the J gene lost 7 bases, with 20 bases spanning the gap. The CDR3 runs to 15 residues. In germline, CDR1 is SEHNR, CDR2 FQNEAQ (reference sequence). The CDR3 protein is CASSSTEERAREQYF. The CDR3 DNA reads as TGTGCCAGCAGCTCGACGGAGGAAAGGGCTCGGGAGCAGTACTTC.

The chain is built from TRBV6-6 and TRBJ2-1, with 8 bases aligning to TRBD2. Germline-derived CDR1 and CDR2 are MNHNY and SVGAGI (reference sequence). V dropped 4 bases and J dropped 8; count of bases not matched to a gene: 10. The CDR3 loop spans 15 amino acids. This CDR3 is CASSSLPGRADEQFF. The CDR3 bases are TGTGCCAGCAGTTCCCTCCCCGGGAGGGCGGATGAGCAGTTCTTC.

The genes are TRBV27 and TRBJ2-3, with TRBD2 as a possible D gene (5 bases). Germline CDR1 reads MNHEY; CDR2 reads SMNVEV (reference sequence). Trimming took off 3 bases at V and 2 bases at J, with 12 bases between the two ends. This CDR3 is 15 amino acids long. The CDR3 sequence is CASSFLSGITDTQYF. In DNA form, the CDR3 reads TGTGCCAGCAGTTTCCTCTCCGGGATCACAGATACGCAGTATTTT.